This T cell receptor beta chain was identified in a study of blood T cell repertoires in COVID-19. Here immunoSEQ multiplex PCR was the method, and the copy in TCRdb shows in-frame clones only, minus some. This sample has about 160,000 clones; about four fifths occur once, and the top ten carry roughly 3.4%. Cohort allocation depended upon clinical history that participants reported. The TCR sequence derives from a woman aged 55-69 years who had recovered from COVID-19. The sequenced sample was PBMCs or T cells enriched from blood (not recorded which).

The CDR3 spells CSVEDPRTGGYEQYF. The CDR3 coding sequence is TGCAGCGTTGAAGATCCCCGGACAGGAGGGTACGAGCAGTACTTC. The rearrangement links TRBV29-1 to TRBJ2-7, with D possibly matching TRBD1 (7 bases). V dropped 0 bases and J dropped 4 bases, with 16 bases sitting between them. This CDR3 region has 15 residues. Germline loops: CDR1 SQVTM, CDR2 ANQGSEA.